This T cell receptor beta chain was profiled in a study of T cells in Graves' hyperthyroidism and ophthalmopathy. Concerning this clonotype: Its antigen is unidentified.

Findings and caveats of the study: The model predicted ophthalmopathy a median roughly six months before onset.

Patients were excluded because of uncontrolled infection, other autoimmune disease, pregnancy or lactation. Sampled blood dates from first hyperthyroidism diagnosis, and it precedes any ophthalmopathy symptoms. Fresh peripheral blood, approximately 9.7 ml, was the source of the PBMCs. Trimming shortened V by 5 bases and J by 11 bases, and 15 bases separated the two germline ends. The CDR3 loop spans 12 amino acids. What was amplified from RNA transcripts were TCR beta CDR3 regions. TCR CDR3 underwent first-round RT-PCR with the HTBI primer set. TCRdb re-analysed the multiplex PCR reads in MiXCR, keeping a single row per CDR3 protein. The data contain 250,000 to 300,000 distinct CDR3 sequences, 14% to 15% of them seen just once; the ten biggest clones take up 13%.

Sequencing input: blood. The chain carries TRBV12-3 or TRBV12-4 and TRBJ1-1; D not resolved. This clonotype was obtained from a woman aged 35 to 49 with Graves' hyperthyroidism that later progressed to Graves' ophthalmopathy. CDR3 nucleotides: TGTGCCAGCAGTGGAGGACGTCCCCCGGCTTTCTTT. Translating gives CASSGGRPPAFF.